A selection of T cell receptor beta chains follows, all from one sample in a study of patients and donors after allogeneic stem cell transplantation. TCRdb independently ran MiXCR on the RT-PCR reads; one entry per CDR3 protein. The sample lists approximately 200,000 distinct CDR3 sequences, around 41% occurring once. Sample: blood, either unsorted or a sorted T cell fraction (not recorded which). The receptors here all came from a human donor who was either an allogeneic HSCT recipient or a stem cell or donor lymphocyte infusion donor (not recorded which). It is not recorded whose cells these are; they may come from a transplant donor. Both conserved end residues are part of each CDR3. A D gene is named only where the DNA matches it firmly. Clone size appears in some rows only: once, few, many, or a class for an expanded clone.

D gene: .; V gene: TRBV20-1; clone size: .; J gene: TRBJ1-1; CDR3 protein: CSARGLGNTEAFF; CDR3 DNA: TGCAGTGCTAGGGGACTGGGGAACACTGAAGCTTTCTTT
D gene: TRBD1; V gene: TRBV3-1; clone size: .; J gene: TRBJ1-6; CDR3 protein: CAGQEESPLHF; CDR3 DNA: TGTGCCGGACAGGAGGAGTCACCCCTCCACTTT
D gene: .; V gene: TRBV7-6; clone size: .; J gene: TRBJ1-1; CDR3 protein: CASSAGTPNTEAFF; CDR3 DNA: TGTGCCAGCAGCGCCGGGACTCCGAACACTGAAGCTTTCTTT
D gene: .; V gene: TRBV6-6; clone size: few; J gene: TRBJ1-4; CDR3 protein: CASTVTGMVGEKLFF; CDR3 DNA: TGTGCCAGCACCGTAACAGGGATGGTAGGAGAAAAACTGTTTTTT
D gene: TRBD1; V gene: TRBV11-1; clone size: few; J gene: TRBJ1-1; CDR3 protein: CASSLGWTGETEAFF; CDR3 DNA: TGTGCCAGCAGCTTAGGATGGACAGGGGAGACTGAAGCTTTCTTT
D gene: .; V gene: TRBV9; clone size: .; J gene: TRBJ2-1; CDR3 protein: CASSPVPLSEQFF; CDR3 DNA: TGTGCCAGCAGCCCAGTCCCCCTTAGTGAGCAGTTCTTC
D gene: .; V gene: TRBV29-1; clone size: many; J gene: TRBJ1-1; CDR3 protein: CSVRGTEAFF; CDR3 DNA: TGCAGCGTACGCGGGACTGAAGCTTTCTTT
D gene: .; V gene: TRBV3-1; clone size: .; J gene: TRBJ1-1; CDR3 protein: CASSQEGQSLSTEAFF; CDR3 DNA: TGTGCCAGCAGCCAAGAAGGTCAGTCCTTGAGCACTGAAGCTTTCTTT
D gene: .; V gene: TRBV5-1; clone size: .; J gene: TRBJ1-2; CDR3 protein: CASRTGPAVEILTF; CDR3 DNA: TGCGCCAGCAGAACCGGACCCGCCGTGGAGATCCTCACCTTC
D gene: TRBD2; V gene: TRBV3-1; clone size: once; J gene: TRBJ2-5; CDR3 protein: CASSQASGGVETQYF; CDR3 DNA: TGTGCCAGCAGCCAAGCTAGCGGGGGGGTGGAGACCCAGTACTTC
D gene: TRBD1; V gene: TRBV3-1; clone size: many; J gene: TRBJ1-2; CDR3 protein: CASSQASGTGHYGYTF; CDR3 DNA: TGTGCCAGCAGCCAAGCCTCCGGGACAGGTCACTATGGCTACACCTTC
D gene: .; V gene: TRBV18; clone size: .; J gene: TRBJ2-5; CDR3 protein: CASSPRSDTGRETQYF; CDR3 DNA: TGTGCCAGCTCACCAAGATCAGACACCGGTAGAGAGACCCAGTACTTC